This entry lists 26 T cell receptor beta chains sequenced from one sample in a study of blood T cell repertoires in COVID-19. The protocol was immunoSEQ multiplex PCR, while the TCRdb copy is restricted to in-frame clones and leaves out a portion. Here the sample spans 130,000 to 150,000 clones, roughly 80% being singletons. The sample taken for sequencing was peripheral blood. Receptor source: a woman aged 40-49 years with active or convalescent COVID-19.

The chain is built from TRBV6-4 and TRBJ2-6; no reliable D call. The CDR3 spans 15 residues. Germline values: CDR1 MRHNA, CDR2 SNTAGT. Deletions cut 3 bases from V and 1 base from J, with 7 bases between. Written as DNA, the CDR3 is TGTGCCAGCAGTGATACAAAGTCTGGGGCCAACGTCCTGACTTTC. Its translation: CASSDTKSGANVLTF.

This clone was found once. The rearrangement links TRBV2 to TRBJ1-1; the D is unclear. V lost 6 bases and J lost 0, with 14 bases in between. The CDR3 is 15 amino acids. Germline V gives CDR1 SNHLY, CDR2 FYNNEI. Here the CDR3 DNA reads TGTGCCAGCAGGACACAGCGGAAGATGAACACTGAAGCTTTCTTT. Encoded protein: CASRTQRKMNTEAFF.

The CDR3 loop reads CSVARSLNQPQHF. DNA for the CDR3: TGCAGCGTTGCCAGGTCTCTCAATCAGCCCCAGCATTTT. The chain recombines TRBV29-1 with TRBJ1-5; D uncertain. V dropped 4 bases and J dropped 3 bases, with 10 bases sitting between them. This CDR3 spans 13 amino acids. The germline gives CDR1 SQVTM, CDR2 ANQGSEA.

The chain couples TRBV15 to TRBJ1-2; D unresolved. The CDR3 is 14 amino acids. Germline V lookup: CDR1 LNHNV, CDR2 YYDKDF (reference sequence). The V and J ends lost 0 bases and 6 bases respectively, with 11 bases between them. CDR3 sequence (DNA): TGTGCCACCAGCAGAGATGGACTCTGGGATGGCTACACCTTC. Amino acid sequence: CATSRDGLWDGYTF.

The genes are TRBV9 and TRBJ2-1; D is perhaps TRBD2 (5 bases). The V end was cut by 0 bases, the J end by 4 bases, with 11 bases between. Germline CDR1 reads SGDLS; CDR2 reads YYNGEE. The CDR3 sequence is 15 residues long. CDR3 residues: CASSVGVARYNEQFF. CDR3 DNA sequence: TGTGCCAGCAGCGTAGGAGTAGCGCGATACAATGAGCAGTTCTTC.

The DNA of the CDR3 is TGCGCCAGCAGCCAAGATCCACAGGGGGTCGCAGGCTACACCTTC. This gives the protein CASSQDPQGVAGYTF. This chain links TRBV4-3 with TRBJ1-2; 8 bases fit TRBD1. Germline trimming cut 0 bases from V and 8 bases from J; bases unmatched to any gene: 8. This CDR3 comprises 15 residues. CDR1 and CDR2 (germline): LGHNA, YSLEER.

This chain connects TRBV6-5 to TRBJ1-2; the D gene is possibly TRBD1 (5 bases). This CDR3 region has 15 residues. Deletions cut 2 bases from V and 6 bases from J, with 16 bases between. Germline CDR1 MNHEY, CDR2 SVGAGI. The CDR3 coding sequence is TGTGCCAGCAGTTACGGGGTTCGGGGGTTAGATGGCTACACCTTC. Its protein is CASSYGVRGLDGYTF.

V is TRBV19 and J is TRBJ1-5; a possible D gene is TRBD1 (5 bases). Trimming stripped 5 bases from V and 0 bases from J, with 11 bases between. The CDR3 sequence is 15 residues long. Germline V lookup: CDR1 LNHDA, CDR2 SQIVND (reference sequence). The CDR3: CASSETVYSNQPQHF. The CDR3 DNA reads as TGTGCCAGTAGTGAGACAGTCTATAGCAATCAGCCCCAGCATTTT.

The rearrangement links TRBV18 to TRBJ1-5, with 9 bases matching TRBD1. Germline assignment: CDR1 KGHSH and CDR2 LQKENI. CDR3 length: 21 amino acids. The ends lost 6 bases at V and 2 bases at J; junction bases unmatched: 23. The CDR3 DNA reads as TGTGCCAGCTCCCGGGGGGAAATGGGGACAGGGTGGTCCATCGGCAATCAGCCCCAGCATTTT. Translating it yields CASSRGEMGTGWSIGNQPQHF. Together with reference TRBV18 and TRBJ1-5, the CDR3 gives the full variable domain: NAGVMQNPRHLVRRRGQEARLRCSPMKGHSHVYWYRQLPEEGLKFMVYLQKENIIDESGMPKERFSAEFPKEGPSILRIQQVVRGDSAAYFCASSRGEMGTGWSIGNQPQHFGDGTRLSIL.

CDR3 sequence (DNA): TGTGCCATCAGTGGACCCCTAGCGGGGCGGACAGATACGCAGTATTTT. As protein: CAISGPLAGRTDTQYF. This chain links TRBV10-3 with TRBJ2-3; TRBD2 matches 9 bases. Germline values: CDR1 ENHRY, CDR2 SYGVKD. Germline trimming cut 4 bases from V and 3 bases from J; bases unmatched to any gene: 8. The CDR3 is 16 amino acids.

The rearrangement uses TRBV29-1 and TRBJ2-3; 13 nucleotides match TRBD2. V dropped 4 bases and J dropped 4; count of bases not matched to a gene: 8. Looked up from germline, CDR1 is SQVTM and CDR2 is ANQGSEA. CDR3 size: 16 residues. The CDR3 reads CSVGPLAGGPPDTQYF. The CDR3 DNA reads TGCAGCGTTGGGCCACTAGCGGGGGGGCCGCCAGATACGCAGTATTTT.

The rearrangement joins TRBV5-6 to TRBJ1-5; D is unclear. Per the germline V gene, CDR1 is SGHDT and CDR2 is YYEEEE. V shed 3 bases and J shed 1 base, with 11 bases lying between them. This CDR3 contains 15 residues. The CDR3 bases are TGTGCCAGCAGCTCGTGGCCGGGGAGCAATCAGCCCCAGCATTTT. This encodes CASSSWPGSNQPQHF. The whole variable domain, filled in from reference TRBV5-6 and TRBJ1-5, reads DAGVTQSPTHLIKTRGQQVTLRCSPKSGHDTVSWYQQALGQGPQFIFQYYEEEERQRGNFPDRFSGHQFPNYSSELNVNALLLGDSALYLCASSSWPGSNQPQHFGDGTRLSIL.

This rearrangement joins TRBV15 to TRBJ1-4, with 11 bases matching TRBD1. Trimming at V came to 8 bases and at J to 5 bases, leaving 7 bases not matched to a gene. CDR1 is LNHNV, CDR2 YYDKDF, per germline (reference sequence). The CDR3 runs 15 residues. The DNA of the CDR3 is TGTGCCACCGGTAGGACAGGGGGCGCAAATGAAAAACTGTTTTTT. Residues: CATGRTGGANEKLFF.

V gene TRBV27 combines with J gene TRBJ1-5; no firm D call. Germline lookup yields CDR1 MNHEY and CDR2 SMNVEV (reference sequence). CDR3 length: 12 amino acids. V lost 7 bases and J 7 bases, leaving 11 bases between the germline ends. CDR3 region: CASKGAGQPQHF. For the CDR3, the DNA is TGTGCCAGCAAAGGCGCAGGACAGCCCCAGCATTTT.

The genes are TRBV27 and TRBJ1-2, with 7 bases that match TRBD1. The CDR3 extends over 15 amino acids. Germline CDR1 MNHEY, CDR2 SMNVEV (reference sequence). V was clipped by 8 bases and J by 3 bases; unmatched bases: 12. This chain's CDR3 is CASSDAGGRYYGYTF. DNA of the CDR3: TGTGCCAGCTCAGACGCAGGGGGAAGGTACTATGGCTACACCTTC.

The chain combines TRBV6-1 with TRBJ2-5, with 10 bases matching TRBD1. J lost 1 base, V lost 4 bases, and 15 bases had no gene match. The germline CDR1 and CDR2 sequences are MNHNS and SASEGT. There are 19 residues in the CDR3. The CDR3 DNA reads TGTGCCAGCAGTGTACAGGGTGGGACAGGGGTACCCCTCCAAGAGACCCAGTACTTC. Translated: CASSVQGGTGVPLQETQYF.

The chain is built from TRBV30 and TRBJ2-7, with D maybe TRBD1 (6 bases). Germline V CDR1 and CDR2: GTSNPN, SVGIG (reference sequence). V lost 5 bases to trimming and J lost 0 bases, with 11 bases between them. This CDR3 has 13 residues. Here the CDR3 DNA reads TGTGCCTGGGAACGGGACAACTCCTACGAGCAGTACTTC. Translated: CAWERDNSYEQYF.

The J gene is TRBJ1-2, the V gene TRBV6-5; D is perhaps TRBD1 (5 bases). This CDR3 region has 14 residues. The V end was cut by 6 bases, the J end by 4 bases, with 15 bases between. Germline V CDR1 and CDR2: MNHEY, SVGAGI. The CDR3 region has the DNA TGTGCCAGCAGGGCTCTTTCAGGGCCCTATGGCTACACCTTC. Its protein product is CASRALSGPYGYTF.

As for this clone: Different DNA sequences within this sample yield the same CDR3. CDR3 loop: CASSLGGANTEAFF. The CDR3 bases are TGTGCCAGCAGTTTAGGAGGGGCGAACACTGAAGCTTTCTTT. The chain uses TRBV28 and TRBJ1-1; a weak D match, TRBD1 (5 bases). Germline lookup yields CDR1 MDHEN and CDR2 SYDVKM. The CDR3 runs 14 residues. With 2 bases removed from V and 1 base from J, the gap between germline ends came to 8 bases.

The chain is built from TRBV27 and TRBJ1-1; D is ambiguous. Germline CDR1 reads MNHEY; CDR2 reads SMNVEV (reference sequence). This CDR3 spans 16 amino acids. Trimming pared 5 bases from V and 2 bases from J, leaving 18 bases between. CDR3 sequence: CASSPNSYTANTEAFF. The CDR3 bases are TGTGCCAGCAGTCCTAACTCTTATACAGCTAACACTGAAGCTTTCTTT.

This sequence joins TRBV28 and TRBJ1-3; 8 bases align to TRBD1. CDR3 length: 13 amino acids. The trim removed 3 bases at V and 7 bases at J, leaving 2 bases unmatched. Germline V gene data show CDR1 as MDHEN and CDR2 as SYDVKM. CDR3 in amino acids: CASSLAGGNTIYF. DNA of the CDR3: TGTGCCAGCAGTTTGGCAGGGGGCAACACCATATATTTT.

The J gene is TRBJ2-7, the V gene TRBV5-1; 7 bases map to TRBD2. The germline V gene encodes CDR1 SGHRS and CDR2 YFSETQ. V lost 1 base to trimming and J lost 7 bases; unmatched junction nucleotides: 11. The CDR3 is 15 residues long. The CDR3 DNA sequence: TGCGCCAGCAGCTTGCGACTAGCCACCTCGGGGGAGCAGTACTTC. It yields the protein CASSLRLATSGEQYF. Drawing the rest from reference TRBV5-1 and TRBJ2-7, the complete variable domain is KAGVTQTPRYLIKTRGQQVTLSCSPISGHRSVSWYQQTPGQGLQFLFEYFSETQRNKGNFPGRFSGRQFSNSRSEMNVSTLELGDSALYLCASSLRLATSGEQYFGPGTRLTVT.

The rearrangement uses TRBV7-2 and TRBJ1-2, with a tentative D call TRBD1 (6 bases). Looked up from germline, CDR1 is SGHTA and CDR2 is FQGNSA. This CDR3 has 16 amino acids. The V end lost 0 bases, the J end lost 3 bases, and 14 bases lay between the germline ends. The chain's CDR3 is CASSLAQGTYDYGYTF. CDR3 nucleotide sequence: TGTGCCAGCAGCTTAGCGCAGGGGACATACGACTATGGCTACACCTTC.

The gene calls are TRBV27 and TRBJ2-7; 9 bases agree with TRBD2. Germline V lookup: CDR1 MNHEY, CDR2 SMNVEV (reference sequence). This CDR3 contains 15 residues. After removal of 2 bases from V and 3 bases from J, the junction contained 5 bases not matched to a gene. The CDR3 DNA reads as TGTGCCAGCAGTTTACAGGCTAGCGGGATCTACGAGCAGTACTTC. Translating gives CASSLQASGIYEQYF.

For this clone: Other DNA sequences in this specimen translate into the identical CDR3. The V call is TRBV30, the J call TRBJ2-5; 12 positions agree with TRBD2. Per the germline V gene, CDR1 is GTSNPN and CDR2 is SVGIG (reference sequence). This CDR3 region has 15 residues. The ends lost 3 bases at V and 1 base at J; junction bases unmatched: 3. CDR3 in amino acids: CAWSALAGGQETQYF. The CDR3 bases are TGTGCCTGGAGCGCACTAGCGGGGGGCCAAGAGACCCAGTACTTC.

This chain uses TRBV5-7 with TRBJ1-2; 9 bases are shared with TRBD1. TRBV5-7 is given ORF status, its function remaining uncertain. V lost 5 bases and J lost 2; bases outside the gene matches: 7. The CDR3 is made up of 15 amino acids. The CDR3 loop is CASRAGQGCNYGYTF. As DNA, the CDR3 is TGTGCCAGCAGGGCGGGACAGGGTTGCAACTATGGCTACACCTTC.